The entry below gives a single T cell receptor (beta chain) sequence along with its context. This clonotype was seen at least ten times. Its antigen is not yet known. Base qualities are missing; no much larger clone stands one base away. The data stem from a study of neurological immune-mediated disorders (dated by TCRdb to the late 2010s). Background for the entire study: Using UMI-based sequencing, the study compared peripheral blood TCR-beta repertoires from patients with HTLV-I-associated myelopathy (HAM/TSP), patients with multiple sclerosis, and healthy controls. The cohort comprised roughly 65 subjects: 14 HAM/TSP patients, 34 multiple sclerosis patients and about 20 healthy controls. The roughly 110 TCR-beta libraries covered PBMC samples along with longitudinal samples, technical triplicates, and paired sorted CD4+ and CD8+ T-cell subsets.

Paper-wide results and their limitations: The highest TCR clonal expansion was observed in HAM/TSP patients, whereas the lowest was observed in MS patients, even when compared with healthy controls. No identical CDR3 amino acid sequences were shared among expanded clones across subjects, suggesting private TCR-beta repertoires in all groups.

The healthy controls were volunteers from blood banks in Maryland, USA. For unsorted PBMC libraries, 2 million PBMCs were used after storage in RNAlater at -80 degrees C until RNA extraction. PBMCs were separated from peripheral blood using Ficoll-Hypaque density gradient centrifugation and then cryopreserved in liquid nitrogen. There are 12 amino acids in the CDR3, from cysteine to phenylalanine inclusive. Only the CDR3 region is kept as DNA, spanning 36 bases read in frame from base 1. V lost 4 bases and J lost 5 bases; the stretch between them is 8 bases long. CDR1 and CDR2, per the germline V gene (reference sequence), are DFQATT and SNEGSKA. cDNA was synthesized by template-switch 5'RACE using a primer with a 10-nucleotide random unique molecular identifier that tagged each TCR transcript. Every sequencing run yielded over 170 million TCR-beta sequences covering 15-18 subjects. The RNeasy kit was used to extract total RNA. The KAPA Real-time Library Amplification kit was used to amplify TCR-beta VDJ regions with primers for the TCR constant region and the 5'RACE anchor. A first PCR added sample indexes and Illumina adaptors, and a second PCR then raised library yield. After Ampure bead purification, the roughly 650 bp TCR product was size-selected on a 2% E-gel SizeSelection system. Before pooling, libraries had their quality checked on a Bioanalyzer, their concentration measured with Qubit, and their quantity determined with the Kapa Library Quantification kit. Paired-end 2 x 150 bp sequencing of the libraries was performed on an Illumina HiSeq 2500. To increase sequence diversity, roughly 24-31% phiX was spiked into each library pool. On the authors' methods: Quality-filtered reads were processed with the UMI-based MiGEC pipeline, and over 75% of raw TCR sequences were removed by the MiGEC pipeline during error correction. VDJ genes were aligned to IMGT germline references, and clonotypes were defined by unique CDR3 amino acid sequence plus V-J genes. Clonal expansion, Shannon diversity and CDR3 relatedness (CalcPairwiseDistances, ClusterSamples) were evaluated with VDJtools, and phylogenetic trees were built with CLCbio workbench. Clones with at least 8 unique UMIs were defined as expanded, with this threshold being based on coefficient-of-variation modelling across technical triplicates. TCRdb cleaned the public reads at Q25 with fastp, built clones with MiXCR and kept in-frame beta chains. Merged by CDR3 protein, the rows form single entries marked with the most common genes and DNA. The V and J calls here are based on TCRdb, not the publication. Present in this sample are tens of thousands of distinct CDR3 sequences, 20% to 30% of which were seen just once. Clones ranked in the top ten supply 20% to 25% of the sample.

The V and J segments used are TRBV20-1 and TRBJ1-4; no D gene can be assigned with confidence. The source material was PBMCs. This TCR was sampled from a woman in her 70s in good health. The CDR3 protein is CSAKGLNEKLFF. The DNA sequence is given as TGCAGTGCTAAGGGATTAAATGAAAAACTGTTTTTT.